Listed below are T cell receptor beta chains from one sample, sequenced in a study of a mutant IDH1 vaccine in newly diagnosed glioma. No antigens are known for them. Data came from immunoSEQ multiplex PCR; TCRdb stores just in-frame clones and leaves some out. This table has about 67,000 clones, around 91% appearing once. The specimen was PBMCs, collected from a glioma patient whose treatment included an IDH1 peptide vaccine. These receptors came from a man between 35 and 55 years old with glioma. CDR3s include the opening cysteine and the closing phenylalanine or tryptophan. The D gene is left open where the match is weak. Expanded clones get a size class; other rows say once, few or many, or leave the size out.

v_gene: TRBV4-2; abundance: once; d_gene: TRBD1; j_gene: TRBJ1-2; CDR3nt: TGTGCCAGCAGCCATTTGGACAGGGTGATTGATGGCTACACCTTC; CDR3aa: CASSHLDRVIDGYTF
v_gene: TRBV6-1; abundance: -; d_gene: TRBD1; j_gene: TRBJ2-1; CDR3nt: TGTGCCAGCAGTGAAGCTGGGACAGGGGCCTACAATGAGCAGTTCTTC; CDR3aa: CASSEAGTGAYNEQFF
v_gene: TRBV11-2; abundance: once; d_gene: -; j_gene: TRBJ2-2; CDR3nt: TGTGCCAGCAGCTTAGAATTGCGGGGCCGGGAGCTGTTTTTT; CDR3aa: CASSLELRGRELFF
v_gene: TRBV28; abundance: -; d_gene: -; j_gene: TRBJ1-2; CDR3nt: TGTGCCAGCAGTTTATATTCAGGACTCAACTATGGCTACACCTTC; CDR3aa: CASSLYSGLNYGYTF
v_gene: TRBV2; abundance: -; d_gene: -; j_gene: TRBJ1-1; CDR3nt: TGTGCCAGCTCGGTGAACACTGAAGCTTTCTTT; CDR3aa: CASSVNTEAFF
v_gene: TRBV6-1; abundance: -; d_gene: TRBD2; j_gene: TRBJ2-1; CDR3nt: TGTGCCAGCAGTGAAATGACTAGCGGGAGTATCGAGCAGTTCTTC; CDR3aa: CASSEMTSGSIEQFF
v_gene: TRBV5-1; abundance: -; d_gene: -; j_gene: TRBJ2-3; CDR3nt: TGCGCCAGCAGCTTCTCCGGGAACGGCGTAGATACGCAGTATTTT; CDR3aa: CASSFSGNGVDTQYF
v_gene: TRBV2; abundance: -; d_gene: -; j_gene: TRBJ2-1; CDR3nt: TGTGCCAGCAGTGACCGCAGATCGTTGTACAATGAGCAGTTCTTC; CDR3aa: CASSDRRSLYNEQFF
v_gene: TRBV5-1; abundance: -; d_gene: -; j_gene: TRBJ1-2; CDR3nt: TGCGCCCGTCAAGGACAGTTCTATGGCTACACCTTC; CDR3aa: CARQGQFYGYTF
v_gene: TRBV4-1; abundance: -; d_gene: -; j_gene: TRBJ2-3; CDR3nt: TGCGCCAGCAGCCAAGTCGCCTCCCCCGGTGGGGCGCAGTATTTT; CDR3aa: CASSQVASPGGAQYF
v_gene: TRBV10-3; abundance: -; d_gene: -; j_gene: TRBJ2-1; CDR3nt: TGTGCCATCAGGGGCAAAGTTGATCCTGGGGACAATGAGCAGTTCTTC; CDR3aa: CAIRGKVDPGDNEQFF
v_gene: TRBV2; abundance: few; d_gene: TRBD2; j_gene: TRBJ2-3; CDR3nt: TGTGCCAGCAGCTCGGCGGGACTAGCGGGGGAGGTCACAGATACGCAGTATTTT; CDR3aa: CASSSAGLAGEVTDTQYF
v_gene: TRBV4-2; abundance: -; d_gene: -; j_gene: TRBJ2-7; CDR3nt: TGTGCCAGCAGCCAAGAACGGGGGTACGAGCAGTACTTC; CDR3aa: CASSQERGYEQYF
v_gene: TRBV27; abundance: -; d_gene: -; j_gene: TRBJ1-1; CDR3nt: TGTGCCAGCAGTTTATCGGGGTCATTAGAGGACACTGAAGCTTTCTTT; CDR3aa: CASSLSGSLEDTEAFF
v_gene: TRBV4-2; abundance: -; d_gene: TRBD2; j_gene: TRBJ2-7; CDR3nt: TGTGCCAGCAGCCAAGAGGGACTAGGATCTCCCTACGAGCAGTACTTC; CDR3aa: CASSQEGLGSPYEQYF
v_gene: TRBV28; abundance: -; d_gene: -; j_gene: TRBJ1-2; CDR3nt: TGTGCCAGCAGTTTAACCACACCGTATGGCTACACCTTC; CDR3aa: CASSLTTPYGYTF
v_gene: TRBV5-6; abundance: -; d_gene: -; j_gene: TRBJ1-1; CDR3nt: TGTGCCAGCAGCCAGGAACAAGGCGCTGAAGCTTTCTTT; CDR3aa: CASSQEQGAEAFF
v_gene: TRBV9; abundance: -; d_gene: -; j_gene: TRBJ1-1; CDR3nt: TGTGCCAGCAGCGTAGGAGCGCGCATGAACACTGAAGCTTTCTTT; CDR3aa: CASSVGARMNTEAFF
v_gene: TRBV6-5; abundance: few; d_gene: TRBD1; j_gene: TRBJ1-6; CDR3nt: TGTGCCAGCAGTAGACAGGGAACGAATTCACCCCTCCACTTT; CDR3aa: CASSRQGTNSPLHF
v_gene: TRBV5-4; abundance: -; d_gene: TRBD2; j_gene: TRBJ2-3; CDR3nt: TGTGCCAGCAGCCGACTAGCGGGGTGGGAAGAAGATACGCAGTATTTT; CDR3aa: CASSRLAGWEEDTQYF
v_gene: TRBV30; abundance: few; d_gene: TRBD1; j_gene: TRBJ1-1; CDR3nt: TGTGCCTGGAACTCTCCGGGACAGCTGAACACTGAAGCTTTCTTT; CDR3aa: CAWNSPGQLNTEAFF
v_gene: TRBV29-1; abundance: -; d_gene: -; j_gene: TRBJ1-2; CDR3nt: TGCAGCGTTGGGGCCGACCCGGGGGGCTACACCTTC; CDR3aa: CSVGADPGGYTF
v_gene: TRBV29-1; abundance: -; d_gene: TRBD1; j_gene: TRBJ2-2; CDR3nt: TGCAGCGTTGAAGATCACAGGGGGGCACGGACCGGGGAGCTGTTTTTT; CDR3aa: CSVEDHRGARTGELFF
v_gene: TRBV5-6; abundance: -; d_gene: TRBD1; j_gene: TRBJ2-1; CDR3nt: TGTGCCAGCAGCCTCCTCGGTGACAGGGGCCGGGCCAATGAGCAGTTCTTC; CDR3aa: CASSLLGDRGRANEQFF
v_gene: TRBV4-3; abundance: -; d_gene: -; j_gene: TRBJ1-1; CDR3nt: TGCGCCAGCAGCCGAGGTACGAATGAATGGACTGAAGCTTTCTTT; CDR3aa: CASSRGTNEWTEAFF
v_gene: TRBV28; abundance: -; d_gene: TRBD1; j_gene: TRBJ2-5; CDR3nt: TGTGCCAGCAGTTTTACGGAGACAGGGGCAGAGACCCAGTACTTC; CDR3aa: CASSFTETGAETQYF
v_gene: TRBV10-3; abundance: -; d_gene: -; j_gene: TRBJ2-7; CDR3nt: TGTGCCATCAGTGAGGAACTACTCGAGCAGTACTTC; CDR3aa: CAISEELLEQYF
v_gene: TRBV10-3; abundance: -; d_gene: TRBD1; j_gene: TRBJ1-3; CDR3nt: TGTGCCATCAGCCCATCCCAGGGGGCGCAAGGAAACACCATATATTTT; CDR3aa: CAISPSQGAQGNTIYF
v_gene: TRBV28; abundance: -; d_gene: TRBD1; j_gene: TRBJ1-2; CDR3nt: TGTGCCAGCAGTGGGTCAGGGGGTCGGGCTAACTATGGCTACACCTTC; CDR3aa: CASSGSGGRANYGYTF
v_gene: TRBV11-3; abundance: -; d_gene: -; j_gene: TRBJ1-1; CDR3nt: TGTGCCAGCAGCTTAGGGGGGCCCCGTGGGGCTGAAGCTTTCTTT; CDR3aa: CASSLGGPRGAEAFF
v_gene: TRBV28; abundance: -; d_gene: -; j_gene: TRBJ2-5; CDR3nt: TGTGCCAGCAGCACTATCGGGGCCAACCAAGAGACCCAGTACTTC; CDR3aa: CASSTIGANQETQYF
v_gene: TRBV4-2; abundance: -; d_gene: TRBD2; j_gene: TRBJ2-1; CDR3nt: TGTGCCAGCAGCCAGTTTACGGGAGGGAGTGAGCAGTTCTTC; CDR3aa: CASSQFTGGSEQFF
v_gene: TRBV18; abundance: -; d_gene: TRBD1; j_gene: TRBJ2-7; CDR3nt: TGTGCCAGCTCACCAGGGGGACAGGACTACGAGCAGTACTTC; CDR3aa: CASSPGGQDYEQYF
v_gene: TRBV18; abundance: -; d_gene: -; j_gene: TRBJ1-3; CDR3nt: TGTGCCAGCTCACCACCTAGTTGGAAACCCTCTGGAAACACCATATATTTT; CDR3aa: CASSPPSWKPSGNTIYF
v_gene: TRBV15; abundance: -; d_gene: -; j_gene: TRBJ1-3; CDR3nt: TGTGCCACCAGCAGAGATCAGGGGGGAAACACCATATATTTT; CDR3aa: CATSRDQGGNTIYF
v_gene: TRBV5-1; abundance: -; d_gene: TRBD2; j_gene: TRBJ2-5; CDR3nt: TGCGCCAGCAGCGAGTTACTAGCGGGAGTGGAGGAGACCCAGTACTTC; CDR3aa: CASSELLAGVEETQYF
v_gene: TRBV29-1; abundance: -; d_gene: TRBD2; j_gene: TRBJ2-3; CDR3nt: TGCAGCGTTAGACTAGCGCCCACAGATACGCAGTATTTT; CDR3aa: CSVRLAPTDTQYF
v_gene: TRBV11-2; abundance: -; d_gene: -; j_gene: TRBJ1-6; CDR3nt: TGTGCCAGCAGCTTAGGAACGGGGACCTCACCCCTCCACTTT; CDR3aa: CASSLGTGTSPLHF
v_gene: TRBV4-1; abundance: -; d_gene: -; j_gene: TRBJ1-5; CDR3nt: TGCGCCAGCAGCCAAGATCGCGAAGGGAGACAGCCCCAGCATTTT; CDR3aa: CASSQDREGRQPQHF
v_gene: TRBV5-4; abundance: -; d_gene: TRBD2; j_gene: TRBJ2-1; CDR3nt: TGTGCCAGCAGCCCCGGTGGAGCGGGGGCGACCGAGCAGTTCTTC; CDR3aa: CASSPGGAGATEQFF
v_gene: TRBV7-2; abundance: few; d_gene: TRBD1; j_gene: TRBJ2-7; CDR3nt: TGTGCCAGCAGCCAACAGGGGCTTGGCGAGCAGTACTTC; CDR3aa: CASSQQGLGEQYF
v_gene: TRBV5-1; abundance: -; d_gene: TRBD2; j_gene: TRBJ2-2; CDR3nt: TGCGCCAGCAGCTTAAACGGGGGGAACGCGAACACCGGGGAGCTGTTTTTT; CDR3aa: CASSLNGGNANTGELFF